This T cell receptor beta chain was identified in a study of T cell clonality in common variable immunodeficiency. Study results and caveats: Reportedly, TCR beta sequences from common variable immunodeficiency showed fewer deletions and N-nucleotide insertions.

Clones were sequenced by immunoSEQ multiplex PCR, and TCRdb holds only the in-frame ones, with some missing. In total the sample includes some 28,000 clones, none of them seen once. This clone was observed at least ten times. Its antigen is unidentified. The read halts 3 residues ahead of the CDR3 end, with the missing end drawn from the germline J gene. V shed 3 bases and J 3 bases; nucleotides not matched to a gene: 6. Germline CDR1 and CDR2: MRHNA and SNTAGT. This CDR3 region has 15 residues. The clonotype comes from a human donor with common variable immunodeficiency. This rearrangement joins TRBV6-4 to TRBJ2-3; TRBD1 agrees at 7 bases. Sample: peripheral blood mononuclear cells. CDR3: CASSEGQASTDTQYF. The CDR3 bases that were read are TGTGCCAGCAGTGAAGGACAGGCCTCAACAGATACG.